The 18 T cell receptor beta chains in this list originate from one sample, sequenced in a study of CXCR3-negative and CXCR3-positive naive CD8 T cells. Study findings and constraints: Researchers report that CXCR3-positive naive cells carry more hydrophobic TRB CDR3s than CXCR3-negative naive cells.

Their cognate antigens are unknown. 5' RACE that incorporated UMI labels was used to prepare the TRB cDNA libraries. TCRdb reprocessed the 5' RACE reads; each CDR3 protein has one entry and no DNA is given. The sample has some 140,000 distinct CDR3 sequences, and its top ten clones hold approximately 0.4%. Sequencing input: naive CXCR3+ CD8+ T cells from blood. Stated subset: CD45RO-CCR7+CD27+CD95- naive CD8+ T cells expressing CXCR3 (TNR3+). These receptors originate from a human donor in good health. Some clones in this sample may be carry-over from other donors' samples.

This sequence joins TRBV12-3 or TRBV12-4 and TRBJ2-7; TCRdb designates TRBD1, a call that cannot be tested without DNA. CDR3 length equals 16 residues. The CDR3 here is CASSLGQRDASYEQYF.

V and J are TRBV3-1 and TRBJ2-7; TCRdb designates TRBD2, a call that cannot be tested without DNA. The length of the CDR3 is 12 residues. CDR1 LGHDT and CDR2 YNNKEL come from the germline V gene (reference sequence). The CDR3 spells CASSQGEGEQYF.

This chain links TRBV4-3 with TRBJ1-1. Germline V gene data show CDR1 as LGHNA and CDR2 as YSLEER. The CDR3 is made up of 17 amino acids. CDR3 residues: CAGSQDKWVGSGTEAFF.

V usage is TRBV5-1 and J usage is TRBJ2-3; TCRdb names TRBD2, which stays unverified in the absence of DNA. This CDR3 region has 12 residues. Germline V gene sequence: CDR1 SGHRS, CDR2 YFSETQ. The chain's CDR3 is CASSLDRLVEYF.

The chain employs TRBV7-9 and TRBJ2-7; TCRdb's D call, TRBD1, is unchecked because there is no DNA. This CDR3 spans 16 amino acids. Germline-derived CDR1 and CDR2 are SEHNR and FQNEAQ (reference sequence). The CDR3 here is CASSLAGQGPSYEQYF.

V gene TRBV5-7 combines with J gene TRBJ2-3; TCRdb indicates TRBD1, and absent DNA this call remains unverified. TRBV5-7 is assigned to the ORF class and has an uncertain function. This CDR3 comprises 16 residues. Here the CDR3 reads CASSHGTTQSADTQYF.

The V and J genes are TRBV10-1 and TRBJ1-5. CDR3 length equals 14 residues. Germline loops: CDR1 WNHNN, CDR2 SYGVQD (reference sequence). CDR3 protein: CASSERPRDQPQHF.

The chain has TRBV7-6 and TRBJ1-2; absent DNA, TCRdb's TRBD1 call cannot be checked. The germline V gene has CDR1 SGHVS and CDR2 FNYEAQ. CDR3 length: 13 amino acids. The CDR3 sequence: CASSPGTGYGYTF. The full variable domain, in which reference TRBV7-6 and TRBJ1-2 provide the parts outside the CDR3, is GAGVSQSPRYKVTKRGQDVALRCDPISGHVSLYWYRQALGQGPEFLTYFNYEAQQDKSGLPNDRFSAERPEGSISTLTIQRTEQRDSAMYRCASSPGTGYGYTFGSGTRLTVV.

This chain connects TRBV7-6 to TRBJ2-1; the TCRdb D gene call, TRBD2, has no DNA to confirm it. The CDR3 is 17 amino acids. The V gene's germline CDR1 is SGHVS and CDR2 FNYEAQ. The chain's CDR3 is CASSLGGPGEAYNEQFF.

The V and J genes are TRBV5-1 and TRBJ1-1; TCRdb gives TRBD1 as the D gene, but with no DNA this cannot be confirmed. The CDR3 totals 12 residues. From germline, CDR1 is SGHRS and CDR2 YFSETQ. CDR3 sequence reads: CASSLGPGEAFF.

The CDR3 is CASSQDGPPAGGVTGELFF. V is TRBV4-3 and J is TRBJ2-2; lacking DNA, the TRBD2 call made by TCRdb goes unchecked. This CDR3 is built from 19 residues. Germline V gene lookup returns CDR1 LGHNA and CDR2 YSLEER.

The chain recombines TRBV6-7 with TRBJ2-2; TCRdb indicates TRBD1, and absent DNA this call remains unverified. TRBV6-7 is identified as an open reading frame with a role that is uncertain. The CDR3 has 16 residues. CDR3 region: CASSTPDGGNTGELFF.

The chain employs TRBV9 and TRBJ2-1. CDR1 and CDR2 from the germline V gene are SGDLS and YYNGEE. The CDR3 extends over 16 amino acids. The CDR3: CASSVNEGTPYNEQFF. The full variable domain, its missing parts supplied by reference TRBV9 and TRBJ2-1, is DSGVTQTPKHLITATGQRVTLRCSPRSGDLSVYWYQQSLDQGLQFLIQYYNGEERAKGNILERFSAQQFPDLHSELNLSSLELGDSALYFCASSVNEGTPYNEQFFGPGTRLTVL.

V is TRBV12-3 or TRBV12-4 and J is TRBJ2-1; no DNA is available, so the TRBD2 call from TCRdb remains unchecked. This CDR3 comprises 13 residues. This chain's CDR3 is CAINNGTQNEQFF.

The genes are TRBV12-3 or TRBV12-4 and TRBJ2-3; TCRdb selects TRBD2, and the lack of DNA leaves this call unchecked. The CDR3 runs 16 residues. CDR3 amino acids: CASSLGLAGEYDTQYF.

This chain joins TRBV7-2 and TRBJ2-1; TCRdb returns TRBD1, unconfirmable since there is no DNA. Germline-derived CDR1 and CDR2 are SGHTA and FQGNSA. The CDR3 sequence is 14 residues long. The CDR3 loop is CASSLGANYNEQFF.

This chain uses TRBV27 with TRBJ1-1. Germline assignment: CDR1 MNHEY and CDR2 SMNVEV (reference sequence). This CDR3 spans 14 amino acids. This CDR3 reads CASSLQDTNTEAFF.

CDR3 region: CASSFIPGPGELFF. The chain has TRBV7-6 and TRBJ2-2; TCRdb indicates TRBD1, and absent DNA this call remains unverified. This CDR3 comprises 14 residues. Germline V gene data show CDR1 as SGHVS and CDR2 as FNYEAQ.